These T cell receptor beta chains were read from a single sample in a study of blood T cell repertoires in COVID-19. Clones were read by immunoSEQ multiplex PCR, and TCRdb kept only the in-frame ones, dropping some. The table shows some 160,000 clones, with roughly 90% occurring only once. Specimen: peripheral blood. The receptor source for this set is a man between 18 and 35 years old with COVID-19, enrolled during active disease. Each CDR3 is given without its conserved first and last residue. Fields, in order: clone size, V gene, CDR3 protein. The size field is filled for only some rows; it gives once, few, many or a size class.

.	TRBV28	ASSSGSRSTIY
.	TRBV7-2	ASSSDRGPQPQH
.	TRBV7-6	ASSNRGGRGGDTQY
.	TRBV27	ASIASGNSYNEQF
once	TRBV9	ASSVAGDEQF
few	TRBV6-5	ASNDRAYNQPQH
.	TRBV30	AWRAGGSTDTQY
.	TRBV3-1/TRBV3-2	ASSLTVNTEAF
.	TRBV7-9	ASSLLAGANEQF
.	TRBV9	ASSGGTGVGSPLH
.	TRBV5-4	ASSFPGVTDTQY
few	TRBV3-1/TRBV3-2	ASSQDLETGLFYEQY
once	TRBV28	ASSSGQGALVN
.	TRBV6-2/TRBV6-3	ASSYRIAPTYEQY
.	TRBV27	ASSPVGQPQH
.	TRBV6-2/TRBV6-3	ASSYPYRGGYEQY